This T cell receptor beta chain was captured by sequencing in a study of patients and donors after allogeneic stem cell transplantation. TCRdb processed the RT-PCR reads anew with MiXCR; each CDR3 protein has one entry. The sample has 1,500 to 2,000 distinct CDR3 sequences, 12% to 15% seen once. This sequence was found in a human donor who was either an allogeneic HSCT recipient or a stem cell or donor lymphocyte infusion donor (not recorded which). It is not recorded whose cells these are; they may come from a transplant donor. Sequencing was done on a sample of blood, either unsorted or a sorted T cell fraction (not recorded which).

In DNA form, the CDR3 reads TGTGCCAGCAGCTTGGGGACCAGGACCTACGAGCAGTACTTC. Its translation: CASSLGTRTYEQYF. The J gene is TRBJ2-7, the V gene TRBV5-5; no clear D. The CDR3 is made up of 14 amino acids. V lost 0 bases, J lost 2 bases, and 9 bases lay in between. Germline assignment: CDR1 SGHKS and CDR2 YYEKEE (reference sequence).